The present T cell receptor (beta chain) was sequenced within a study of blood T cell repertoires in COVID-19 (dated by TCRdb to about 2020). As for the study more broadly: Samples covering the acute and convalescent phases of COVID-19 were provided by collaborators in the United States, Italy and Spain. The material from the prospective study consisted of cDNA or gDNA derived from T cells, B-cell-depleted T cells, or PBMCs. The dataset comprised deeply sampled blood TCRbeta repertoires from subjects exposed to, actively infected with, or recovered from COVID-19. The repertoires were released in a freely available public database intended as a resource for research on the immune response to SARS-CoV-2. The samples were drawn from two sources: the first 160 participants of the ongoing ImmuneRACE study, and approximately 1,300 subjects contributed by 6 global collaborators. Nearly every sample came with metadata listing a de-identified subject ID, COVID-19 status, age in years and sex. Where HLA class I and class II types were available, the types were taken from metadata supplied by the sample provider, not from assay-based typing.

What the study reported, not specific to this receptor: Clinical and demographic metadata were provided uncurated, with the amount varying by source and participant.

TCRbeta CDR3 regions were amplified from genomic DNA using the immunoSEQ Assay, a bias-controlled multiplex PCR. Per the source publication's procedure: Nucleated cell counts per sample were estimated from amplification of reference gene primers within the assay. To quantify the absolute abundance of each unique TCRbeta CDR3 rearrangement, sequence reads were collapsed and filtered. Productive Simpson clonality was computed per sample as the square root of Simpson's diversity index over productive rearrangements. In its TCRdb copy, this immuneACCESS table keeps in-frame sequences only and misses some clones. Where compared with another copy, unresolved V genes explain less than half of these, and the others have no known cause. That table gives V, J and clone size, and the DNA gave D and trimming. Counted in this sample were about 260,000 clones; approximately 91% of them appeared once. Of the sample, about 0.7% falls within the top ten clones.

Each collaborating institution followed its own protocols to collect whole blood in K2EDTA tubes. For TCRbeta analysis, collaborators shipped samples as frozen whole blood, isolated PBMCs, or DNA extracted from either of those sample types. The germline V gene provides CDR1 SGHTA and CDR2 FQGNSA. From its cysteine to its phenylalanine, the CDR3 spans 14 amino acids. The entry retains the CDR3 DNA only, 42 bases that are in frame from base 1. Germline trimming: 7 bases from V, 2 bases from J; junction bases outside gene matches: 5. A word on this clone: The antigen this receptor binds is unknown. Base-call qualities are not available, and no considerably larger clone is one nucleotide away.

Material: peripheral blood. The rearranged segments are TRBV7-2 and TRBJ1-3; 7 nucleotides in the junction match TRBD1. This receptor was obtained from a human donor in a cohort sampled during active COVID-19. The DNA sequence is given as TGTGCCAGCAACGCAGGGGGGCCTGGAAACACCATATATTTT. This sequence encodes CASNAGGPGNTIYF.